This passage covers 7 T cell receptor beta chains from one sample sequenced in a study of T cells in Graves' hyperthyroidism and ophthalmopathy. The CDR3 regions of TCR beta were amplified from RNA transcripts. TCR CDR3 underwent first-round RT-PCR with the HTBI primer set. TCRdb reprocessed the multiplex PCR reads via MiXCR and lists one record per CDR3 protein. This table holds roughly 640,000 distinct CDR3 sequences, about 16% found once. Sequencing input: blood. These receptors all come from a woman aged 40 to 50 with Graves' ophthalmopathy.

This clonotype turned up a few times. V gene TRBV3-1 combines with J gene TRBJ1-2; 7 bases are a match to TRBD1. Germline V CDR1 and CDR2: LGHDT, YNNKEL (reference sequence). After removal of 4 bases from V and 0 bases from J, the junction contained 11 bases not matched to a gene. There are 17 residues in the CDR3. CDR3 nucleotides: TGTGCCAGCAGCCTAAGATTTGGGGACAGCGCTAACTATGGCTACACCTTC. Translated: CASSLRFGDSANYGYTF.

The chain employs TRBV7-3 and TRBJ2-1, with 11 positions matching TRBD2. Looked up from germline, CDR1 is SGHTA and CDR2 is FQGTGA. Trimming at V came to 0 bases and at J to 9 bases, leaving 10 bases not matched to a gene. The CDR3 extends over 17 amino acids. The CDR3 protein is CASSLTGGSGGAGEQFF. For the CDR3, the DNA is TGTGCCAGCAGCTTAACGGGGGGTAGCGGGGGGGCCGGTGAGCAGTTCTTC.

This clonotype appeared a few times. The V call is TRBV20-1, the J call TRBJ1-2; 8 bases match TRBD1. CDR1 and CDR2 (germline): DFQATT, SNEGSKA (reference sequence). The CDR3 loop spans 13 amino acids. J lost 8 bases, V lost 4 bases, and 9 bases had no gene match. CDR3 sequence: CSAIDQRTGGYTF. CDR3 DNA: TGCAGTGCTATCGATCAGAGGACAGGGGGCTACACCTTC.

This clonotype was detected only a few times. The chain joins TRBV5-6 to TRBJ2-5; D is perhaps TRBD1 or TRBD2 (5 bases each). Germline loops: CDR1 SGHDT, CDR2 YYEEEE. The CDR3 extends over 16 amino acids. V lost 5 bases to trimming and J lost 0 bases, with 17 bases between them. CDR3 DNA sequence: TGTGCCAGCAGATGGCGGAGCGAGGGGTACCAAGAGACCCAGTACTTC. Translating gives CASRWRSEGYQETQYF.

The chain joins TRBV10-3 to TRBJ1-5; tentatively, D is TRBD1 (6 bases). Germline CDR1 ENHRY, CDR2 SYGVKD. The V end was cut by 6 bases, the J end by 0 bases, with 12 bases between. The CDR3 has 15 amino acids. The CDR3, as DNA: TGTGCCATCAGAGGGGGGTCCGATAGCAATCAGCCCCAGCATTTT. Protein product: CAIRGGSDSNQPQHF.

This clonotype was recorded many times. This chain connects TRBV6-1 to TRBJ2-1; 9 bases align to TRBD1. Trimming at V came to 5 bases and at J to 3 bases, leaving 5 bases not matched to a gene. From germline, CDR1 is MNHNS and CDR2 SASEGT. The CDR3 extends over 15 amino acids. The CDR3 nucleotides are TGTGCCAGCAGTACCTACAGGGGGCTCTACAATGAGCAGTTCTTC. Translated: CASSTYRGLYNEQFF.

This clonotype has ten or more counts. The chain links TRBV5-1 to TRBJ1-1, with unresolved D. Trimming pared 0 bases from V and 0 bases from J, leaving 9 bases between. The germline gives CDR1 SGHRS, CDR2 YFSETQ. The CDR3 is 15 amino acids. CDR3 sequence reads: CASSLDRLLNTEAFF. CDR3 in DNA: TGCGCCAGCAGCTTGGATCGGTTGTTGAACACTGAAGCTTTCTTT. Using reference TRBV5-1 and TRBJ1-1 for the parts outside the CDR3, the full variable domain is KAGVTQTPRYLIKTRGQQVTLSCSPISGHRSVSWYQQTPGQGLQFLFEYFSETQRNKGNFPGRFSGRQFSNSRSEMNVSTLELGDSALYLCASSLDRLLNTEAFFGQGTRLTVV.